What follows are 16 T cell receptor beta chains derived from one specimen sequenced in a study of monozygotic twins with inflammatory bowel disease. TCRdb reprocessed the 5' RACE reads and keeps a single row for each CDR3 protein, giving no DNA. This specimen shows 110,000 or so distinct CDR3 sequences; the ten leading clones hold around 11%. Sequencing was carried out using blood. The source is a human donor with ulcerative colitis or Crohn's disease, or a healthy co-twin of an affected twin (not recorded which).

V usage is TRBV7-9 and J usage is TRBJ1-2; the TCRdb call, TRBD1, lacks DNA for checking. Looked up from germline, CDR1 is SEHNR and CDR2 is FQNEAQ (reference sequence). This CDR3 contains 15 residues. CDR3 amino acids: CASNPATGGLLGYTF.

This chain connects TRBV12-5 to TRBJ2-1. This CDR3 comprises 15 residues. Germline V CDR1 and CDR2: LGHNT, FRNRAP. This CDR3 reads CASGLDGSRYNEQFF.

This sequence joins TRBV5-1 and TRBJ2-1; TCRdb picks TRBD2, but there is no DNA to check that call. CDR3 size: 15 residues. Looked up from germline, CDR1 is SGHRS and CDR2 is YFSETQ. CDR3 loop: CASSLDLATGNEQFF.

The chain joins TRBV29-1 to TRBJ2-5; TCRdb reports TRBD1, a call that lacks DNA to check it against. From germline, CDR1 is SQVTM and CDR2 ANQGSEA. CDR3 length equals 12 residues. CDR3 region: CSVEGAQETQYF.

This chain uses TRBV21-1 with TRBJ2-5; TCRdb's D gene call, TRBD1, goes unchecked for lack of DNA. TRBV21-1 counts as a pseudogene. The CDR3 consists of 14 residues. The CDR3 region is CASSKAGTQETQYF.

The CDR3 reads CASLSGMNTEAFF. The chain has TRBV7-9 and TRBJ1-1. This CDR3 contains 13 residues. Germline CDR1 and CDR2: SEHNR and FQNEAQ (reference sequence). Based on the CDR3 plus reference TRBV7-9 and TRBJ1-1, the full variable domain is DTGVSQNPRHKITKRGQNVTFRCDPISEHNRLYWYRQTLGQGPEFLTYFQNEAQLEKSRLLSDRFSAERPKGSFSTLEIQRTEQGDSAMYLCASLSGMNTEAFFGQGTRLTVV.

This chain connects TRBV11-2 to TRBJ2-3; with no DNA, the TCRdb D assignment of TRBD1 cannot be verified. The germline V gene encodes CDR1 SGHAT and CDR2 FQNNGV. This CDR3 has 18 residues. The chain's CDR3 is CASRGATTGLSSTDTQYF.

CDR3 amino acids: CASSETGMGLYEQYF. The chain combines TRBV25-1 with TRBJ2-7; TCRdb outputs TRBD1, but without DNA this stays unchecked. Germline assignment: CDR1 MGHDK and CDR2 SYGVNS. This CDR3 has 15 amino acids.

CDR3 protein: CAWSDGLTGDQPQHF. This chain connects TRBV30 to TRBJ1-5; the D call of TRBD1 rests on TCRdb alone, since no DNA is present to check it. Germline V lookup: CDR1 GTSNPN, CDR2 SVGIG (reference sequence). The CDR3 consists of 15 residues.

The chain couples TRBV4-2 to TRBJ1-2; TCRdb's assignment of TRBD1 cannot be checked, as there is no DNA. The germline V gene encodes CDR1 LGHNA and CDR2 YNFKEQ. The CDR3 sequence is 14 residues long. CDR3 loop: CASSQDGGGEGYTF.

The chain has TRBV27 and TRBJ2-5; without DNA, the TCRdb call of TRBD1 cannot be checked. This CDR3 is 15 amino acids long. Germline V CDR1 and CDR2: MNHEY, SMNVEV (reference sequence). CDR3 region: CASSIGTGGFETQYF.

This chain joins TRBV24-1 and TRBJ2-3. The germline V gene encodes CDR1 KGHDR and CDR2 SFDVKD. The CDR3 has 12 residues. CDR3 loop: CATSEGPDTQYF.

The V and J genes are TRBV5-5 and TRBJ1-1; TCRdb's D call, TRBD1, is unchecked because there is no DNA. Per the germline V gene, CDR1 is SGHKS and CDR2 is YYEKEE (reference sequence). This CDR3 has 15 residues. The CDR3 protein is CASSLHTGQNTEAFF.

The rearrangement joins TRBV5-1 to TRBJ2-1; TCRdb lists TRBD2, though no DNA is available to test this call. Germline V lookup: CDR1 SGHRS, CDR2 YFSETQ. This CDR3 is built from 18 residues. CDR3 protein: CASSPPGLAGSSYNEQFF.

The CDR3 loop is CASSPPVVGGTYNEQFF. The gene calls are TRBV18 and TRBJ2-1. CDR1 is KGHSH and CDR2 is LQKENI in the germline V gene. The CDR3 is 17 amino acids.

J is TRBJ2-3 and V is TRBV5-1; TCRdb's D call, TRBD2, is unchecked because there is no DNA. From germline, CDR1 is SGHRS and CDR2 YFSETQ. This CDR3 region has 19 residues. The CDR3 protein is CASSLAGTSGGVLTDTQYF.